This T cell receptor (beta chain) was obtained from a study of blood T cell repertoires in COVID-19 (TCRdb year 2020). In terms of the full investigation: Samples from collaborators originated in the United States, Italy and Spain and spanned both the acute and convalescent phases of COVID-19. Subjects who had been exposed to COVID-19, were actively infected with it, or had recovered from it provided the deeply sampled blood TCRbeta repertoires that made up the dataset. A de-identified subject ID, COVID-19 status, age in years and sex were almost always included in the sample metadata. The repertoires were released in a freely available public database intended as a resource for research on the immune response to SARS-CoV-2. The material from the prospective study consisted of cDNA or gDNA derived from T cells, B-cell-depleted T cells, or PBMCs. The samples were drawn from two sources: the first 160 participants of the ongoing ImmuneRACE study, and some 1,300 subjects contributed by 6 global collaborators. Where available, HLA class I and class II types were taken from metadata supplied by the sample provider and were not determined by assay-based typing. Broader findings and caveats from the paper: The amount of clinical and demographic metadata varied by source and participant and was provided uncurated.

The collaborating institutions used their own protocols to collect whole blood in K2EDTA tubes. For TCRbeta analysis, collaborators shipped samples in one of three forms: frozen whole blood, isolated PBMCs, or DNA extracted from either of those sample types. TCRbeta CDR3 regions were amplified from genomic DNA by means of the immunoSEQ Assay, a bias-controlled multiplex PCR. Per the authors' processing: The number of nucleated cells in each sample was estimated by amplification of reference gene primers within the assay. To quantify the absolute abundance of each unique TCRbeta CDR3 rearrangement, sequence reads were collapsed and filtered. For each sample, productive Simpson clonality was calculated by taking the square root of Simpson's diversity index across productive rearrangements. TCRdb holds this immuneACCESS table with in-frame rearrangements only. Some clones are missing; in checked studies, unresolved V genes explain under half, and the rest has no known cause. Clone size and the V and J calls come from that table; the DNA yielded D and trimming. For this sample there are around 150,000 clones; over 65% appear just once. About 2% of the sample lies in the top ten.

The CDR3 numbers 16 residues from cysteine through phenylalanine. Only the CDR3 DNA is retained, 48 bases long and in frame from the first base. Looking up the germline V gene (reference sequence) yields CDR1 SGHNT and CDR2 YYREEE. At the junction V is shortened by 4 bases and J by 0 bases, with 16 bases in between. Regarding this clone: Its antigen remains unidentified. No base quality values were provided; no much bigger clone lies one nucleotide off.

The rearrangement joined TRBV5-4 to TRBJ1-2; the D segment could be TRBD1, given 6 matching bases. The material sequenced was peripheral blood. This clonotype was obtained from a man between 65 and 79 years old with acute or convalescent COVID-19. The CDR3 reads as follows: CASSASGGLANYGYTF. The DNA sequence is given as TGTGCCAGCAGCGCGTCGGGGGGCCTAGCTAACTATGGCTACACCTTC.